The table lists the clone carrying this T cell receptor (beta chain) with a count of one. The target antigen is unknown. Germline trimming cut 4 bases from V and 2 bases from J; bases unmatched to any gene: 5. This CDR3 region has 17 residues. Germline V gene data show CDR1 as SNHLY and CDR2 as FYNNEI. These data come from a study of T cell responses to AZD1222 COVID-19 vaccine. Study-wide results and limits: The donors showed a predominance of white British ancestry and of females, with possible underestimation of clonal diversity.

Sequencing was performed with immunoSEQ multiplex PCR; in TCRdb, only in-frame clones are kept and a portion is missing. The sample has about 54,000 clones, 87% seen once; the top ten hold roughly 3.9%. The starting material was peripheral blood, obtained on day 0 of AZD1222 vaccination. The source is an adult in good health. The rearrangement uses TRBV2 and TRBJ2-5, with 15 nucleotides matching TRBD2. DNA for the CDR3: TGTGCCAGCAGTGCCGGGACTAGCGGGGGGCGGCAAGAGACCCAGTACTTC. Protein product: CASSAGTSGGRQETQYF.